This TCR beta chain was sequenced in a study of control samples from healthy donors and cancer patients. The germline CDR1 and CDR2 sequences are MNHEY and SVGAGI. The length of the CDR3 is 14 residues. V was trimmed by 5 bases and J by 4 bases, leaving 12 bases between them. Libraries were prepared by immunoSEQ multiplex PCR; TCRdb keeps only in-frame clonotypes and omits some of them. The data show about 120,000 clones, 85% to 95% seen once. The source material was PBMCs. The sequence was collected from a man of 80 years or more with head and neck cancer. The chain links TRBV6-5 to TRBJ2-1; D is uncertain. The CDR3 loop reads CASSHRTGYNEQFF. CDR3 coding DNA: TGTGCCAGCAGTCACCGGACGGGTTACAATGAGCAGTTCTTC.